A single T cell receptor (beta chain) is shown here with its context. CDR3 length: 15 residues. V lost 6 bases and J lost 7, with 19 bases in between. This entry belongs to a study of identical twins. In TCRdb, the 5' RACE reads were re-called with MiXCR into one record per CDR3 protein. Among some 790,000 distinct CDR3 sequences, 18% were seen once, and the ten largest hold about an eighth. The same data also contributed to another study, on T cells expressing NK-cell markers. That report adds: The dominant NKG2C+ clonotypes represented about 1.0-8% of CD8+ T cells in about six donors.

The sequenced material came from PBMCs. The receptor was isolated from a woman aged 18 to 35 in good health. J is TRBJ2-1 and V is TRBV12-3 or TRBV12-4; a weak D match, TRBD2 (5 bases). CDR3 nucleotide sequence: TGTGCCAGCAGCCTATACGGGGTCGGGCTGAATGAGCAGTTCTTC. It yields the protein CASSLYGVGLNEQFF.